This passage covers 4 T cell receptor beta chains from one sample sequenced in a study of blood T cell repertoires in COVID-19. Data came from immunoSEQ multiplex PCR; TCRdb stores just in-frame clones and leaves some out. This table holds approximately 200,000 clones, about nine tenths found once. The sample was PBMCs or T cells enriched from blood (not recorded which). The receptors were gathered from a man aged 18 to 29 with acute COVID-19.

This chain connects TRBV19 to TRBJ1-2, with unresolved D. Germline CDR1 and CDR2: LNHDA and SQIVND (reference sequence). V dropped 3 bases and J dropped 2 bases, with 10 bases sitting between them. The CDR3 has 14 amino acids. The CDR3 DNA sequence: TGTGCCAGTAGTATGGCGAACGGGAACTATGGCTACACCTTC. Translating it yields CASSMANGNYGYTF.

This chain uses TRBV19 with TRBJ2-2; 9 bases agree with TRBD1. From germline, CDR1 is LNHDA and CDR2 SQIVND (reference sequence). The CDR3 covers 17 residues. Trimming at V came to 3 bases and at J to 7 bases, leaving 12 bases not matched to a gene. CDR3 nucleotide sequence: TGTGCCAGTAGTATTCATTCCGGGACAGGGCTCGTCGGGGAGCTGTTTTTT. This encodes CASSIHSGTGLVGELFF. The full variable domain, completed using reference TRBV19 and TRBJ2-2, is DGGITQSPKYLFRKEGQNVTLSCEQNLNHDAMYWYRQDPGQGLRLIYYSQIVNDFQKGDIAEGYSVSREKKESFPLTVTSAQKNPTAFYLCASSIHSGTGLVGELFFGEGSRLTVL.

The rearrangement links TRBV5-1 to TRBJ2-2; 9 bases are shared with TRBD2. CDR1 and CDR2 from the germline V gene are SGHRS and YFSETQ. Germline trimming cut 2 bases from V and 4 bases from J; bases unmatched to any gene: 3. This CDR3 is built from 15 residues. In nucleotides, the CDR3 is TGCGCCAGCAGCTTTAGCGGGAGTGGCACCGGGGAGCTGTTTTTT. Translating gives CASSFSGSGTGELFF.

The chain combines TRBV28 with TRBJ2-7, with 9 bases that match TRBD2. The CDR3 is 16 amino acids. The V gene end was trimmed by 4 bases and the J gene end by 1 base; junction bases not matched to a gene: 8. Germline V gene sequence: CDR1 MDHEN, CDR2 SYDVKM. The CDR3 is CASSSPGAGGSYEQYF. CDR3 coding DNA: TGTGCCAGCAGTTCCCCCGGGGCGGGAGGGTCCTACGAGCAGTACTTC.